The rows below give T cell receptor beta chains drawn from one sample of a study of CD8+CD57+ T cells in acquired aplastic anemia. TCRdb passed the reads through MiXCR, listing each CDR3 protein once. Among around 180,000 distinct CDR3 sequences listed, around 50% were seen once. Sequencing was carried out using sorted CD4+, CD8+, or CD8+CD57+ T cells (not recorded which) from PBMCs. The receptors shown here come from a human donor with aplastic anemia. CDR3s include the opening cysteine and the closing phenylalanine or tryptophan. The D gene is left open where the match is weak. Size is stated for part of the rows, as once, few or many counts, or as a class when the clone is expanded.

TRBV10-1	-	TRBJ1-4	TRBD1	TGCGCCAGCAGTGAGTCTCCGGGGGGACAGGGTAATGAAAAACTGTTTTTT	CASSESPGGQGNEKLFF
TRBV24-1	-	TRBJ1-1	-	TGTGCCACCAGTGCCCTGGGGGACACTGAAGCTTTCTTT	CATSALGDTEAFF
TRBV18	few	TRBJ2-1	TRBD1	TGTGCCAGCTCACGGACAGGAGAGCAGTTCTTC	CASSRTGEQFF
TRBV7-9	few	TRBJ1-2	-	TGTGCCAGCAGGAGGGGCGACATCTATGGCTACACCTTC	CASRRGDIYGYTF
TRBV15	few	TRBJ1-3	TRBD1	TGTGCCACTAGGGACAGGGGCTCCTCTGGAAACACCATATATTTT	CATRDRGSSGNTIYF
TRBV12-3/TRBV12-4	-	TRBJ1-2	-	TGTGCCAGCAGTAGACCGGCCAGGGAAGGCTACACCTTC	CASSRPAREGYTF
TRBV10-3	-	TRBJ1-4	-	TGTGCCATCAGTGGAGTTTCGGGGGGAGCAAAACTGTTTTTT	CAISGVSGGAKLFF
TRBV6-5	-	TRBJ2-7	-	TGTGTCAGCAGTTACAGGGCTGGGCGCGAGCAGTACTTC	CVSSYRAGREQYF
TRBV12-5	many	TRBJ2-7	TRBD1	TGTGCTAGTGGTCCAGGGACAGGGAAAGGTGGCCACGAGCAGTACTTC	CASGPGTGKGGHEQYF
TRBV20-1	-	TRBJ1-1	-	TGCAGTGCTAGAGATCACCAACAGAACACTGAAGCTTTCTTT	CSARDHQQNTEAFF
TRBV5-1	-	TRBJ1-1	TRBD1	TGCGCCAGCAGCCGTGGACAGGGAAAGGTCCCTGAAGCTTTCTTT	CASSRGQGKVPEAFF
TRBV7-8	-	TRBJ2-7	TRBD2	TGTGCCAGCAGAACGACGGGACTAGCGGAAACCCGCTCCTACGAGCAGTACTTC	CASRTTGLAETRSYEQYF
TRBV29-1	-	TRBJ2-1	TRBD1	TGCAGCGAGGGACAGGGGGCCTACAATGAGCAGTTCTTC	CSEGQGAYNEQFF
TRBV29-1	-	TRBJ1-2	TRBD1	TGCAGCGTTGTGGGACAGGGGAAGGATGGCTACACCTTC	CSVVGQGKDGYTF
TRBV19	-	TRBJ2-2	-	TGTGCCAGTAACATCTATGGCACCGGGGAGCTGTTTTTT	CASNIYGTGELFF
TRBV20-1	-	TRBJ2-5	-	TGCAGTGCTAGACGAACAGGGAAGGAGACCCAGTACTTC	CSARRTGKETQYF
TRBV2	-	TRBJ2-7	-	TGTGCTAGCAGTGGGGGGTTGGGCGAGCAGTACTTC	CASSGGLGEQYF
TRBV12-3/TRBV12-4	many	TRBJ1-5	-	TGTGCCAGCAGAGCAAACAGCCAGCCCCAGCATTTT	CASRANSQPQHF
TRBV12-3/TRBV12-4	many	TRBJ2-5	TRBD2	TGTGCCAGCAGTTTACTAGCGGGGGGCCGGGAGACCCAGTACTTC	CASSLLAGGRETQYF
TRBV7-9	-	TRBJ1-1	-	TGTGCCAGCAACCCAGTTACGAACACTGAAGCTTTCTTT	CASNPVTNTEAFF
TRBV5-5	many	TRBJ2-1	TRBD1	TGTGCCAGCAGCCTCCCGGACAGGCGCGCGATCCAGTTCTTC	CASSLPDRRAIQFF